Listed below are T cell receptor beta chains from one sample, sequenced in a study of shared clonotypes between healthy human individuals. Clones were read by immunoSEQ multiplex PCR, and TCRdb kept only the in-frame ones, dropping some. Of about 2 million clones listed, 85% to 95% are singletons. Source material: naive CD8+ T cells sorted from blood. These receptors were taken from a man between 18 and 35 years old in good health. Both conserved end residues are part of each CDR3. A D gene is named only where the DNA matches it firmly. Expanded clones get a size class; other rows say once, few or many, or leave the size out.

v_call	j_call	d_call	clone_size	cdr3_aa	cdr3_nt
TRBV5-6	TRBJ1-1	NA	NA	CASSLGTYTEAFF	TGTGCCAGCAGCTTGGGGACTTATACTGAAGCTTTCTTT
TRBV12-5	TRBJ2-7	TRBD1	once	CASGLAPGQSTLYEQYF	TGTGCTAGTGGTTTGGCTCCGGGACAGTCCACCCTCTACGAGCAGTACTTC
TRBV5-1	TRBJ2-7	NA	NA	CASSLGGGGNEQYF	TGCGCCAGCAGCTTGGGTGGGGGAGGTAACGAGCAGTACTTC
TRBV4-1	TRBJ2-7	TRBD1	NA	CASSQDRGQGADYEQYF	TGCGCCAGCAGCCAAGATAGGGGACAGGGGGCCGACTACGAGCAGTACTTC
TRBV30	TRBJ1-4	NA	NA	CAWSVQGTANEKLFF	TGTGCCTGGAGTGTACAAGGGACTGCGAATGAAAAACTGTTTTTT
TRBV2	TRBJ1-4	NA	NA	CASSGHELFF	TGTGCCAGCAGCGGACACGAACTGTTTTTT
TRBV11-3	TRBJ2-1	TRBD2	NA	CASSQMREGGNEQFF	TGTGCCAGCAGCCAAATGCGGGAGGGAGGGAATGAGCAGTTCTTC
TRBV7-8	TRBJ1-5	NA	NA	CASSLAGQQSNQPQHF	TGTGCCAGCAGCTTAGCAGGCCAGCAAAGCAATCAGCCCCAGCATTTT
TRBV7-9	TRBJ2-7	NA	NA	CASSSSGHYEQYF	TGTGCCAGCAGCTCCTCGGGACACTACGAGCAGTACTTC
TRBV10-3	TRBJ2-7	TRBD1	NA	CAIRDRGRYEQYF	TGTGCCATCCGGGACAGGGGCCGCTACGAGCAGTACTTC
TRBV2	TRBJ2-2	NA	NA	CASVGLNTGELFF	TGTGCCAGCGTGGGCCTAAACACCGGGGAGCTGTTTTTT